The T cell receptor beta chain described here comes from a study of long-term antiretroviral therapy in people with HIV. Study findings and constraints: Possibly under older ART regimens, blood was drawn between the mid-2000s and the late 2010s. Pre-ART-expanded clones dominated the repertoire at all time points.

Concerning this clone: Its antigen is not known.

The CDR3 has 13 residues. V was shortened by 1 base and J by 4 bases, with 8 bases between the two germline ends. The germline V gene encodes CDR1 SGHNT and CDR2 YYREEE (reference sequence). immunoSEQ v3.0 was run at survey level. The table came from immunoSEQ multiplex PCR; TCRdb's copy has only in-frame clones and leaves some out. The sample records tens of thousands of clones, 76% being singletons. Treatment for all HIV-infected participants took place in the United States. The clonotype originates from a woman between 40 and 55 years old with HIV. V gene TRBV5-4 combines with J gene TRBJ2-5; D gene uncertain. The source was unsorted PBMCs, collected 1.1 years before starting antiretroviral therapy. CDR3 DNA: TGTGCCAGCAGCTTGAATATGGGAGAGACCCAGTACTTC. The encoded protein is CASSLNMGETQYF.